Listed below are T cell receptor beta chains from one sample, sequenced in a study of vaccination effects on CD4 cells after COVID-19. These receptors lack a known antigen. Profiling relied on immunoSEQ multiplex PCR, and the TCRdb table lists in-frame clones only, not all of them. The data contain tens of thousands of clones, 70% to 80% of them singletons. This specimen consisted of CD4+ T cells from PBMCs cultured without peptide, obtained after COVID-19 vaccination. Every receptor here comes from a human donor who received a COVID-19 vaccine. Both conserved end residues are part of each CDR3. The D gene is left open where the match is weak. Only part of the rows carry a size: once, few, many, or a class if the clone is expanded.

TRBD2	TRBV4-2	NA	TRBJ2-5	CASSQDGTSGGVETQYF	TGTGCCAGCAGCCAAGATGGGACTAGCGGGGGCGTAGAGACCCAGTACTTC
TRBD1	TRBV7-2	NA	TRBJ2-3	CASSPQRTGSTDTQYF	TGTGCCAGCAGCCCGCAAAGGACAGGATCCACAGATACGCAGTATTTT
NA	TRBV27	NA	TRBJ1-2	CASSFSADSYGYTF	TGTGCCAGCAGTTTTTCTGCAGACTCCTATGGCTACACCTTC
TRBD1	TRBV6-5	NA	TRBJ1-2	CASWKQGAVNGYTF	TGTGCCAGCTGGAAACAGGGGGCGGTCAATGGCTACACCTTC
NA	TRBV27	once	TRBJ2-3	CASNAHSSTDTQYF	TGTGCCAGCAATGCCCATTCTAGCACAGATACGCAGTATTTT
TRBD1	TRBV28	NA	TRBJ2-2	CASSLRGGGSGELFF	TGTGCCAGCAGTTTAAGAGGGGGCGGGTCCGGGGAGCTGTTTTTT
NA	TRBV5-1	once	TRBJ2-6	CASSLNGGTRGGANVLTF	TGCGCCAGCAGCTTGAACGGGGGTACCAGAGGTGGGGCCAACGTCCTGACTTTC
TRBD1	TRBV6-6	NA	TRBJ2-2	CASSSQDRVNTGELFF	TGTGCCAGCAGTTCACAAGACAGGGTGAACACCGGGGAGCTGTTTTTT
NA	TRBV6-5	NA	TRBJ2-1	CASSYSIPGTNEQFF	TGTGCCAGCAGTTACTCGATACCCGGGACCAATGAGCAGTTCTTC
NA	TRBV3-1/TRBV3-2	NA	TRBJ2-5	CASSQAQVQETQYF	TGTGCCAGCAGCCAGGCGCAAGTACAAGAGACCCAGTACTTC
NA	TRBV7-9	NA	TRBJ2-1	CASSLVHGDEQFF	TGTGCCAGCAGCTTAGTCCACGGAGATGAGCAGTTCTTC
NA	TRBV18	NA	TRBJ2-1	CASSPRLEGRNNEQFF	TGTGCCAGCTCACCGCGCTTAGAGGGGCGGAACAATGAGCAGTTCTTC
NA	TRBV6-5	NA	TRBJ2-3	CASSHPFRGADTQYF	TGTGCCAGCAGTCACCCGTTCCGCGGAGCAGATACGCAGTATTTT
TRBD2	TRBV5-1	NA	TRBJ2-3	CASSLPLATSGGTDTQYF	TGCGCCAGCAGCTTACCCTTGGCAACTAGCGGGGGCACAGATACGCAGTATTTT
NA	TRBV30	NA	TRBJ1-1	CAWSATGNTEAFF	TGTGCCTGGAGTGCGACAGGGAACACTGAAGCTTTCTTT
NA	TRBV5-6	NA	TRBJ2-5	CASSSGRQETQYF	TGTGCCAGCAGCTCGGGCAGGCAAGAGACCCAGTACTTC
NA	TRBV25-1	NA	TRBJ1-2	CASMTGGYGYTF	TGTGCCAGCATGACCGGAGGCTATGGCTACACCTTC
NA	TRBV3-1/TRBV3-2	few	TRBJ2-2	CASSPLGGNTGELFF	TGTGCCAGCAGCCCGCTCGGGGGGAACACCGGGGAGCTGTTTTTT
NA	TRBV5-1	NA	TRBJ1-2	CASSPAVNYGYTF	TGCGCCAGCAGCCCGGCGGTAAACTATGGCTACACCTTC
NA	TRBV5-1	few	TRBJ1-1	CASSLVGLSTEAFF	TGCGCCAGCAGCTTGGTTGGACTTTCCACTGAAGCTTTCTTT
NA	TRBV7-2	NA	TRBJ2-1	CASSLGQRVNEQFF	TGTGCCAGCAGCCTCGGGCAACGGGTGAATGAGCAGTTCTTC
NA	TRBV6-2/TRBV6-3	NA	TRBJ1-5	CASSPSRENQPQHF	TGTGCCAGCAGTCCATCCAGGGAGAATCAGCCCCAGCATTTT
NA	TRBV12-3/TRBV12-4	NA	TRBJ1-1	CASTTGTEAFF	TGTGCCAGCACCACGGGCACTGAAGCTTTCTTT
TRBD2	TRBV15	NA	TRBJ2-3	CATSRDRGTSGTDTQYF	TGTGCCACCAGCAGAGATCGGGGGACTAGCGGCACAGATACGCAGTATTTT
NA	TRBV20-1	NA	TRBJ2-5	CSASPAAGAETQYF	TGCAGTGCTAGTCCAGCAGCAGGGGCGGAGACCCAGTACTTC
TRBD2	TRBV5-8	NA	TRBJ2-2	CASSLQLAGFLNTGELFF	TGTGCCAGCAGCCTCCAGCTAGCGGGGTTTCTTAACACCGGGGAGCTGTTTTTT
TRBD1	TRBV19	NA	TRBJ2-5	CASSRVAGTGKETQYF	TGTGCCAGTAGTCGGGTAGCCGGGACAGGGAAAGAGACCCAGTACTTC
TRBD1	TRBV28	few	TRBJ1-3	CASSSTGSNSGNTIYF	TGTGCCAGCAGTTCGACAGGGTCCAACTCTGGAAACACCATATATTTT
NA	TRBV29-1	NA	TRBJ2-2	CSVAPGGELFF	TGCAGCGTTGCACCGGGCGGGGAGCTGTTTTTT
TRBD1	TRBV28	few	TRBJ1-2	CASSPRGQQYYGYTF	TGTGCCAGCAGTCCAAGGGGACAGCAATACTATGGCTACACCTTC
NA	TRBV14	few	TRBJ1-1	CASSHGPGLNTEAFF	TGTGCCAGCAGCCATGGGCCAGGATTGAACACTGAAGCTTTCTTT
NA	TRBV6-5	NA	TRBJ2-2	CASRADTGELFF	TGTGCCAGCAGGGCGGACACCGGGGAGCTGTTTTTT